These 9 T cell receptor beta chains were sequenced from one sample in a study of T cell changes during pregnancy in multiple sclerosis. TCRdb keeps only in-frame clones here, not all; method: immunoSEQ multiplex PCR. The sample lists 60,000 to 85,000 clones, about 89% occurring once. The source material was peripheral blood, sampled in the second trimester of pregnancy. The receptors stem from a female donor with multiple sclerosis, enrolled in a pregnancy study.

V usage is TRBV4-2 and J usage is TRBJ2-1; 8 nucleotides agree with TRBD2. The CDR3 contains 15 residues. CDR1 and CDR2 from the germline V gene are LGHNA and YNFKEQ. The V and J ends lost 1 base and 4 bases, in that order; junction bases with no gene match: 3. CDR3 amino acids: CASSQVSGVYNEQFF. The CDR3 region has the DNA TGTGCCAGCAGCCAAGTTAGCGGGGTATACAATGAGCAGTTCTTC.

This chain joins TRBV18 and TRBJ2-7, with D maybe TRBD2 (5 bases). Germline CDR1 and CDR2: KGHSH and LQKENI. Trimming pared 3 bases from V and 1 base from J, leaving 10 bases between. The CDR3 contains 14 residues. CDR3 protein: CASSPSGDSYEQYF. The CDR3, as DNA: TGTGCCAGCTCACCTTCCGGGGATTCCTACGAGCAGTACTTC.

This chain links TRBV7-9 with TRBJ2-7, with 8 nucleotides matching TRBD1. From germline, CDR1 is SEHNR and CDR2 FQNEAQ (reference sequence). V trimming: 6 bases; J trimming: 4 bases; junction bases outside the gene matches: 5. The CDR3 sequence is 13 residues long. CDR3 sequence reads: CASRPGGSYEQYF. The CDR3 DNA reads as TGTGCCAGCAGGCCAGGGGGCTCGTACGAGCAGTACTTC.

The chain combines TRBV6-6 with TRBJ1-3; D might be TRBD1 (5 bases). CDR3 length: 13 residues. From germline, CDR1 is MNHNY and CDR2 SVGAGI (reference sequence). V shed 7 bases and J shed 2 bases, with 9 bases lying between them. The CDR3 protein is CASTGGTGNTIYF. DNA of the CDR3: TGTGCCAGCACCGGGGGTACTGGAAACACCATATATTTT.

The chain links TRBV6-5 to TRBJ2-7; D perhaps matches TRBD1 (6 bases). CDR1 MNHEY and CDR2 SVGAGI come from the germline V gene. Trimming left V 6 bases short and J 4 bases short, with 19 bases between. This CDR3 has 15 residues. The DNA of the CDR3 is TGTGCCAGCAGGAGGACAGAGTTCTTCTCGTACGAGCAGTACTTC. It codes for CASRRTEFFSYEQYF.

The gene calls are TRBV6-5 and TRBJ1-4; TRBD1 might be the D (6 bases). Germline values: CDR1 MNHEY, CDR2 SVGAGI. The CDR3 runs to 15 residues. The V and J ends lost 6 bases and 7 bases respectively, with 18 bases between them. The CDR3 is CASSRYWQGSEKLFF. In nucleotides, the CDR3 is TGTGCCAGCAGCCGCTATTGGCAGGGGAGTGAAAAACTGTTTTTT.

The V gene is TRBV5-1, the J gene TRBJ2-5, with D possibly being TRBD2 (6 bases). The V gene's germline CDR1 is SGHRS and CDR2 YFSETQ. The CDR3 totals 14 residues. Trimming stripped 0 bases from V and 4 bases from J, with 10 bases between. In DNA form, the CDR3 reads TGCGCCAGCAGCTTGGGCCGGGGGAGAGAGACCCAGTACTTC. Its translation: CASSLGRGRETQYF.

The chain combines TRBV7-9 with TRBJ2-7; D call uncertain. V was trimmed by 3 bases and J by 1 base, leaving 7 bases between them. This CDR3 has 13 residues. Germline V gene lookup returns CDR1 SEHNR and CDR2 FQNEAQ (reference sequence). The CDR3 spells CASSLAESYEQYF. The CDR3 DNA follows: TGTGCCAGCAGCTTGGCAGAATCCTACGAGCAGTACTTC.

The V and J genes are TRBV19 and TRBJ1-5; TRBD1 matches 8 bases. Unmatched junction bases numbered 8, after V lost 4 bases and J lost 6 bases. This CDR3 spans 15 amino acids. The germline V gene encodes CDR1 LNHDA and CDR2 SQIVND (reference sequence). In DNA form, the CDR3 reads TGTGCCAGTAGTACGACAGGGGAGGGCGGTCAGCCCCAGCATTTT. Protein: CASSTTGEGGQPQHF.